A selection of T cell receptor beta chains follows, all from one sample in a study of T cells in Graves' hyperthyroidism and ophthalmopathy. Via MiXCR, TCRdb re-called the multiplex PCR reads, giving one row per CDR3 protein. The sample has 450,000 to 700,000 distinct CDR3 sequences, 46% seen once. Sequenced input: peripheral blood or thyroid tissue (not recorded which). The receptors stem from an adult woman with Graves' disease, either hyperthyroidism or ophthalmopathy (not recorded which). CDR3s include the opening cysteine and the closing phenylalanine or tryptophan. The order of the fields is V gene, D gene, clone size, J gene, CDR3 protein, CDR3 DNA. A D gene is named only where the DNA matches it firmly. Clone size is stated in some rows and not others, as once, few, many or a class when expanded.

V gene: TRBV15; D gene: .; clone size: .; J gene: TRBJ2-5; CDR3 protein: CATSRDGTRREETQYF; CDR3 DNA: TGTGCCACCAGCAGAGATGGGACTCGCCGGGAAGAGACCCAGTACTTC
V gene: TRBV5-1; D gene: TRBD1; clone size: .; J gene: TRBJ1-6; CDR3 protein: CASDLRRGRSPLHF; CDR3 DNA: TGCGCCAGCGACCTACGCAGGGGGCGATCACCCCTCCACTTT
V gene: TRBV6-5; D gene: .; clone size: many; J gene: TRBJ1-1; CDR3 protein: CASSYRGGRNTEAFF; CDR3 DNA: TGTGCCAGCAGTTACAGGGGAGGGAGGAACACTGAAGCTTTCTTT
V gene: TRBV10-3; D gene: TRBD1; clone size: .; J gene: TRBJ1-1; CDR3 protein: CAISVGQRNTEAFF; CDR3 DNA: TGTGCCATCAGTGTGGGACAGAGGAACACTGAAGCTTTCTTT
V gene: TRBV7-6; D gene: TRBD1; clone size: many; J gene: TRBJ2-6; CDR3 protein: CASSFNWDRPHSGANVLTF; CDR3 DNA: TGTGCCAGCAGCTTTAACTGGGACAGACCCCACTCTGGGGCCAACGTCCTGACTTTC
V gene: TRBV7-8; D gene: .; clone size: .; J gene: TRBJ2-6; CDR3 protein: CASSSEDGANVLTF; CDR3 DNA: TGTGCCAGCAGCTCCGAAGACGGGGCCAACGTCCTGACTTTC
V gene: TRBV20-1; D gene: .; clone size: many; J gene: TRBJ1-4; CDR3 protein: CSAAIFGATNEKLFF; CDR3 DNA: TGCAGTGCTGCTATTTTCGGGGCAACTAATGAAAAACTGTTTTTT
V gene: TRBV27; D gene: TRBD2; clone size: few; J gene: TRBJ2-7; CDR3 protein: CASSLGLGTSGLYEQYF; CDR3 DNA: TGTGCCAGCAGTTTAGGTCTCGGGACTAGCGGGTTGTACGAGCAGTACTTC
V gene: TRBV5-1; D gene: .; clone size: .; J gene: TRBJ1-1; CDR3 protein: CASSVEGSDEAFF; CDR3 DNA: TGCGCCAGCAGCGTTGAAGGAAGCGATGAAGCTTTCTTT
V gene: TRBV9; D gene: .; clone size: .; J gene: TRBJ2-2; CDR3 protein: CASSVDGLALGRTGELFF; CDR3 DNA: TGTGCCAGCAGCGTAGACGGTCTGGCTCTCGGTCGCACCGGGGAGCTGTTTTTT
V gene: TRBV10-3; D gene: .; clone size: .; J gene: TRBJ1-5; CDR3 protein: CATADAYSNQPQHF; CDR3 DNA: TGTGCCACCGCGGATGCGTATAGCAATCAGCCCCAGCATTTT
V gene: TRBV5-1; D gene: TRBD2; clone size: .; J gene: TRBJ2-7; CDR3 protein: CASSLVPRGPLPGGRYEQYF; CDR3 DNA: TGCGCCAGCAGCTTGGTCCCTCGAGGCCCCCTCCCCGGCGGGAGATACGAGCAGTACTTC
V gene: TRBV5-1; D gene: TRBD1; clone size: many; J gene: TRBJ2-5; CDR3 protein: CASSAGTGGYQETQYF; CDR3 DNA: TGCGCCAGCAGCGCTGGGACAGGGGGCTACCAAGAGACCCAGTACTTC
V gene: TRBV20-1; D gene: .; clone size: many; J gene: TRBJ1-5; CDR3 protein: CSATLTLDGNQPQHF; CDR3 DNA: TGCAGTGCCACACTAACCCTGGACGGCAATCAGCCCCAGCATTTT
V gene: TRBV14; D gene: .; clone size: many; J gene: TRBJ1-3; CDR3 protein: CASSEWGSGNTIYF; CDR3 DNA: TGTGCCAGCAGCGAATGGGGTTCTGGAAACACCATATATTTT
V gene: TRBV2; D gene: TRBD1; clone size: .; J gene: TRBJ2-5; CDR3 protein: CASGGQTETQYF; CDR3 DNA: TGTGCCAGCGGGGGACAGACCGAGACCCAGTACTTC
V gene: TRBV28; D gene: TRBD1; clone size: few; J gene: TRBJ2-7; CDR3 protein: CASRTGTVSYEQYF; CDR3 DNA: TGTGCCAGCAGAACCGGGACAGTCTCCTACGAGCAGTACTTC
V gene: TRBV28; D gene: .; clone size: .; J gene: TRBJ1-2; CDR3 protein: CASSPARSANYGYTF; CDR3 DNA: TGTGCCAGCAGCCCAGCCCGGAGTGCGAACTATGGCTACACCTTC
V gene: TRBV15; D gene: .; clone size: many; J gene: TRBJ2-5; CDR3 protein: CATSRVLGTVQETQYF; CDR3 DNA: TGTGCCACCAGCAGAGTGTTAGGGACGGTCCAAGAGACCCAGTACTTC
V gene: TRBV7-2; D gene: .; clone size: .; J gene: TRBJ2-6; CDR3 protein: CASSSQRF; CDR3 DNA: TGTGCCAGCAGCTCTCAGCGATTC
V gene: TRBV20-1; D gene: .; clone size: many; J gene: TRBJ2-2; CDR3 protein: CSATDRMNTGELFF; CDR3 DNA: TGCAGTGCAACCGACAGGATGAACACCGGGGAGCTGTTTTTT
V gene: TRBV20-1; D gene: TRBD1; clone size: many; J gene: TRBJ2-5; CDR3 protein: CSLNDRGYQETQYF; CDR3 DNA: TGCAGCCTGAACGACAGGGGGTACCAAGAGACCCAGTACTTC
V gene: TRBV2; D gene: .; clone size: .; J gene: TRBJ2-5; CDR3 protein: CASSQQGWNQPQYF; CDR3 DNA: TGTGCCAGCAGTCAACAGGGCTGGAATCAGCCCCAGTACTTC
V gene: TRBV7-4; D gene: .; clone size: .; J gene: TRBJ1-2; CDR3 protein: CASSRLQGLAGYTF; CDR3 DNA: TGTGCCAGCAGCCGACTACAAGGACTAGCGGGCTACACCTTC
V gene: TRBV12-3/TRBV12-4; D gene: TRBD1; clone size: .; J gene: TRBJ2-7; CDR3 protein: CASSLKQGTYEQYF; CDR3 DNA: TGTGCCAGCAGTTTAAAACAGGGGACCTACGAGCAGTACTTC
V gene: TRBV12-3/TRBV12-4; D gene: .; clone size: .; J gene: TRBJ1-2; CDR3 protein: CASSLGRSLYGYTF; CDR3 DNA: TGTGCCAGCAGTTTGGGCAGGAGCCTCTATGGCTACACCTTC
V gene: TRBV14; D gene: .; clone size: .; J gene: TRBJ1-2; CDR3 protein: CASSQLRNYGYTF; CDR3 DNA: TGTGCCAGCAGCCAGCTCAGAAACTATGGCTACACCTTC
V gene: TRBV2; D gene: .; clone size: .; J gene: TRBJ1-2; CDR3 protein: CASSESGVPNYGYTF; CDR3 DNA: TGTGCCAGCAGTGAAAGCGGGGTGCCTAACTATGGCTACACCTTC
V gene: TRBV7-9; D gene: .; clone size: .; J gene: TRBJ1-2; CDR3 protein: CASSSTGTKVIYGYTF; CDR3 DNA: TGTGCCAGCAGTTCTACCGGGACAAAGGTGATCTATGGCTACACCTTC
V gene: TRBV4-1; D gene: .; clone size: many; J gene: TRBJ1-1; CDR3 protein: CASSQSPGVTEAFF; CDR3 DNA: TGCGCCAGCAGCCAAAGCCCAGGGGTTACTGAAGCTTTCTTT
V gene: TRBV2; D gene: .; clone size: .; J gene: TRBJ2-7; CDR3 protein: CASSVFRTDYEQYF; CDR3 DNA: TGTGCCAGCAGTGTCTTCAGGACAGACTACGAGCAGTACTTC
V gene: TRBV2; D gene: TRBD1; clone size: .; J gene: TRBJ2-2; CDR3 protein: CASTDSRGQWLFF; CDR3 DNA: TGTGCCAGCACGGACTCAAGGGGGCAGTGGCTGTTTTTT
V gene: TRBV20-1; D gene: .; clone size: few; J gene: TRBJ1-6; CDR3 protein: CSARLDINSPLHF; CDR3 DNA: TGCAGTGCTAGACTGGACATTAATTCACCCCTCCACTTT
V gene: TRBV7-8; D gene: TRBD1; clone size: .; J gene: TRBJ1-2; CDR3 protein: CASSSSPGQENYGYTF; CDR3 DNA: TGTGCCAGCAGCTCCTCCCCGGGACAGGAAAACTATGGCTACACCTTC
V gene: TRBV9; D gene: .; clone size: many; J gene: TRBJ2-5; CDR3 protein: CASSVGEGGPETQYF; CDR3 DNA: TGTGCCAGCAGCGTAGGGGAGGGGGGGCCGGAGACCCAGTACTTC
V gene: TRBV2; D gene: .; clone size: few; J gene: TRBJ1-5; CDR3 protein: CASAGLAERQQPQHF; CDR3 DNA: TGTGCCAGCGCCGGACTAGCGGAGCGCCAGCAGCCCCAGCATTTT
V gene: TRBV15; D gene: .; clone size: once; J gene: TRBJ2-1; CDR3 protein: CATSPGAVRNEQFF; CDR3 DNA: TGTGCCACCAGTCCTGGGGCGGTTAGGAATGAGCAGTTCTTC
V gene: TRBV27; D gene: .; clone size: many; J gene: TRBJ1-3; CDR3 protein: CASSLFSGNTIYF; CDR3 DNA: TGTGCCAGCAGCCTATTCTCTGGAAACACCATATATTTT
V gene: TRBV12-3/TRBV12-4; D gene: TRBD1; clone size: many; J gene: TRBJ2-7; CDR3 protein: CASSYGQGRGLEQYF; CDR3 DNA: TGTGCCAGCAGTTATGGACAGGGCAGAGGTCTCGAGCAGTACTTC
V gene: TRBV7-2; D gene: .; clone size: .; J gene: TRBJ2-2; CDR3 protein: CASSLVGGRSNTGELFF; CDR3 DNA: TGTGCCAGCAGCTTAGTAGGTGGGAGGTCAAACACCGGGGAGCTGTTTTTT
V gene: TRBV28; D gene: TRBD2; clone size: .; J gene: TRBJ2-5; CDR3 protein: CASSTSAKETQYF; CDR3 DNA: TGTGCCAGCAGCACTAGCGCCAAAGAGACCCAGTACTTC
V gene: TRBV12-3/TRBV12-4; D gene: TRBD2; clone size: few; J gene: TRBJ2-7; CDR3 protein: CASTLTSGRSDEQYF; CDR3 DNA: TGTGCCAGCACCCTGACTAGCGGGAGGTCGGACGAGCAGTACTTC
V gene: TRBV5-4; D gene: .; clone size: .; J gene: TRBJ2-3; CDR3 protein: CASSLGADSDTQYF; CDR3 DNA: TGTGCCAGCAGCTTGGGAGCAGATTCAGATACGCAGTATTTT
V gene: TRBV7-9; D gene: TRBD1; clone size: .; J gene: TRBJ2-6; CDR3 protein: CASSPRTGISGANVLTF; CDR3 DNA: TGTGCCAGCAGCCCTCGGACAGGAATCTCTGGGGCCAACGTCCTGACTTTC
V gene: TRBV6-5; D gene: .; clone size: many; J gene: TRBJ2-7; CDR3 protein: CASSDTDHYEQYF; CDR3 DNA: TGTGCCAGCAGTGACACCGATCACTACGAGCAGTACTTC
V gene: TRBV2; D gene: .; clone size: .; J gene: TRBJ2-5; CDR3 protein: CASSRDQQETQYF; CDR3 DNA: TGTGCCAGCAGTCGGGACCAGCAAGAGACCCAGTACTTC
V gene: TRBV29-1; D gene: .; clone size: .; J gene: TRBJ1-1; CDR3 protein: CSVEPSRGTEAFF; CDR3 DNA: TGCAGCGTTGAACCCTCAAGAGGCACTGAAGCTTTCTTT
V gene: TRBV15; D gene: .; clone size: .; J gene: TRBJ2-7; CDR3 protein: CATSRENEAGELYF; CDR3 DNA: TGTGCCACCAGCAGAGAAAATGAGGCCGGGGAGCTGTACTTC